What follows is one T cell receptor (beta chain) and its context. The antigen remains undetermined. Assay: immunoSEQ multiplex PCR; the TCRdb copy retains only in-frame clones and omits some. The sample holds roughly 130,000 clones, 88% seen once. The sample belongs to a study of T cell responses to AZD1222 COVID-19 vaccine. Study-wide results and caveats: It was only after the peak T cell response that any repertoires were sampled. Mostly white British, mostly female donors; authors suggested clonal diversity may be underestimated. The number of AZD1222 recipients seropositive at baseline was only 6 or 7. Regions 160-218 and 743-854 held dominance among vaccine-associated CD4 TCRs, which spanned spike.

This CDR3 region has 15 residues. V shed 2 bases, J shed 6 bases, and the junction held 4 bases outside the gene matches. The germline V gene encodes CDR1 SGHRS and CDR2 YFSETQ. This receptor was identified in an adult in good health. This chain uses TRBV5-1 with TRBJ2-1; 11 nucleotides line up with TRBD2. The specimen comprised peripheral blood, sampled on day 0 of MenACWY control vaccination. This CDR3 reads CASSFTSGRGNEQFF. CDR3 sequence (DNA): TGCGCCAGCAGCTTCACTAGCGGGAGAGGCAATGAGCAGTTCTTC.